Included here is one T cell receptor (beta chain) sequence, with context. This clonotype has more than one count but fewer than ten. Its antigen has not been determined. It has no much larger one-base neighbor in the sample; base qualities were not kept. The CDR3 runs 12 amino acids, cysteine and phenylalanine included. Kept here is only the CDR3 DNA, which spans 36 bases and is read in frame from base 1. Trimming costs V 3 bases and J 9 bases, and their ends lie 9 bases apart. CDR1 and CDR2 are read off the germline V gene as SGHTA and FQGNSA. The record originates from a study of T cells in Graves' hyperthyroidism and ophthalmopathy (dated by TCRdb to between 2018 and 2020). Regarding the research as a whole: Peripheral blood samples were taken at the time of initial diagnosis, prior to any treatment. To identify TCR V-J signatures that set the groups apart, the researchers used a discovery cohort of 100 patients, made up of 40 to 45 with Graves' ophthalmopathy and 57 with stable Graves' hyperthyroidism. In addition, the study compared T-cell repertoires in thyroid tissue and in blood from about six Graves' hyperthyroidism patients. An independent validation cohort of around 20 hyperthyroidism patients and 17 patients who later progressed to ophthalmopathy tested prospective prediction of ophthalmopathy. After blood sampling, hyperthyroidism patients were treated with methimazole at a starting dose of 30 mg daily, and ophthalmopathy patients were treated with high-dose intravenous methylprednisolone. The paper reports TCR Vbeta CDR3 sequencing of over 130 peripheral blood samples: under 45 ophthalmopathy, around 80 hyperthyroidism and around 17 progressor patients. For training and testing, the roughly 97 patients in the discovery cohort were randomly divided in a 7:3 ratio. Study-wide findings and limitations: Sample size was not statistically predetermined, and investigators were not blinded to group allocation. A 13 V-J signature model separated ophthalmopathy from stable hyperthyroidism, with around 88% sensitivity and roughly 82% specificity in cross-validation and 80%/75% in testing. In validation, the model predicted progression to ophthalmopathy with 55% to 71% sensitivity and 72% to 85% specificity, a median of around six months before onset. Most expanded thyroid clonotypes (frequency above 0.001) were also detected in blood, a finding suggesting that blood repertoires may reflect thyroid immune responses.

TCR beta CDR3 regions were amplified from RNA transcripts. For the first round of RT-PCR on the TCR CDR3, the HTBI primer set was used together with the Qiagen OneStep RT-PCR kit. A second multiplex PCR round built the libraries, followed by size selection and purification. Libraries were sequenced paired-end with 100 bp reads on an Illumina HiSeq2000. The study's processing was this. SOAPnuke was used to process the raw data, removing reads that contained adapters or uncalled bases, had a mean Phred below 15, or lacked an exact match to the constant primer or identifier. COPE v1.2.5 was used to merge high-quality paired reads, and clonotypes were defined as unique nucleotide sequences. Clonotypes were aligned to IMGT TRBV, TRBD and TRBJ reference segments using MiTCR v1.1. The analysis included only V-J combinations with a frequency above 0.0001, which together covered around 99% of the repertoires. A TCS score was defined as the ratio between F50 (clonal expansion) and ExV (chaos), using BLOSUM62-based TCRdist between CDR3 peptides within each V-J. Welch's t-statistics and random forest reduced around 520 V-J features to 13, which were used in a naive Bayes classifier (R e1071). Starting from the raw public reads, TCRdb applied fastp trimming at Q25, assembled clones with MiXCR and retained in-frame beta chains. Every entry covers one CDR3 protein and lists the most common genes and DNA from its rows. V and J calls and clone size were set by TCRdb, not the authors. For this sample there are a few hundred thousand distinct CDR3 sequences; 18% appear just once. Together, the top ten hold around 40% of the sample.

Ophthalmopathy patients had moderately to severely active disease, Clinical Activity Score of at least 3, NOSPECS grade of at least 4, and duration under 3 months. The study excluded patients with uncontrolled infections, other autoimmune diseases, pregnancy or lactation. Diagnoses were based on clinical symptoms, serum thyroxine and TRAb, thyroid ultrasound and orbital computed tomography. Ficoll-Paque density gradient centrifugation was used to isolate PBMCs from approximately 10 ml of fresh peripheral blood. Total RNA was extracted using Trizol reagent, and RNA quality was assessed on an Agilent 2100 Bioanalyzer.

The chain employs TRBV7-2 and TRBJ2-1; a tentative D call is TRBD2 (6 bases match). The TCR was taken from a man aged 18 to 29 with Graves' ophthalmopathy. The sequenced material came from blood. The sequenced DNA: TGTGCCAGCAGCTTCGCTAGCGTTGAGCAGTTCTTC. Its amino acids are CASSFASVEQFF.